What follows are 30 T cell receptor beta chains derived from one specimen sequenced in a study of early T cells in non-severe SARS-CoV-2 infection. One entry per CDR3 protein, called by TCRdb with MiXCR from the 5' RACE reads. The data contain under 35,000 distinct CDR3 sequences, around 7% of them singletons. Material: whole blood. The source is an adult who was a healthcare worker with PCR-confirmed SARS-CoV-2 infection or an uninfected control (not recorded which).

This clonotype was counted ten times or more. The rearrangement uses TRBV15 and TRBJ1-5; TRBD1 agrees at 9 bases. Trimming at V came to 9 bases and at J to 3 bases, leaving 3 bases not matched to a gene. This CDR3 has 13 residues. Germline V gene lookup returns CDR1 LNHNV and CDR2 YYDKDF (reference sequence). CDR3 bases: TGTGCCACAGGACAGGGGAACAATCAGCCCCAGCATTTT. This sequence encodes CATGQGNNQPQHF.

This clonotype showed up many times. The chain has TRBV19 and TRBJ1-1; a possible D gene is TRBD1 (6 bases). Germline lookup yields CDR1 LNHDA and CDR2 SQIVND (reference sequence). This CDR3 has 13 amino acids. The V and J ends lost 7 bases and 2 bases respectively, with 11 bases between them. The CDR3 here is CASINRVNTEAFF. CDR3 DNA: TGTGCCAGTATCAACAGGGTAAACACTGAAGCTTTCTTT.

This chain joins TRBV27 and TRBJ1-5; tentative D call: TRBD1 (5 bases). CDR1 and CDR2 (germline): MNHEY, SMNVEV (reference sequence). The CDR3 has 16 residues. V was cut by 7 bases and J by 2 bases, with 18 bases left in between. The CDR3 bases are TGTGCCAGCAACCCTCCGACAGTCCGGCGCAATCAGCCCCAGCATTTT. It encodes CASNPPTVRRNQPQHF.

This clonotype has a handful of counts. The J gene is TRBJ1-1, the V gene TRBV5-1, with 7 bases lining up with TRBD1. The trim removed 4 bases at V and 6 bases at J, leaving 9 bases unmatched. The CDR3 contains 14 residues. CDR1 SGHRS and CDR2 YFSETQ come from the germline V gene. Here the CDR3 reads CASSPHRGDAEAFF. DNA of the CDR3: TGCGCCAGCAGCCCGCACAGGGGAGACGCTGAAGCTTTCTTT.

This clonotype turned up a few times. This rearrangement joins TRBV28 to TRBJ1-1; D may be TRBD1 (6 bases). This CDR3 has 12 amino acids. With 10 bases removed from V and 1 base from J, the gap between germline ends came to 10 bases. Germline loops: CDR1 MDHEN, CDR2 SYDVKM. The CDR3 sequence is CAISRGNTEAFF. The CDR3 DNA follows: TGTGCCATTTCCAGGGGGAACACTGAAGCTTTCTTT.

This clonotype showed up many times. The chain's CDR3 is CSVNRFSGISGEQFF. In DNA, the CDR3 is TGCAGCGTAAACAGGTTTAGCGGGATCTCTGGTGAGCAGTTCTTC. The chain uses TRBV29-1 and TRBJ2-1; 8 nucleotides line up with TRBD2. CDR3 length: 15 amino acids. Germline loops: CDR1 SQVTM, CDR2 ANQGSEA. Trimming cost V 6 bases and J 9 bases; bases outside gene matches: 16.

There are many counts of this clonotype. The chain is built from TRBV25-1 and TRBJ2-7, with D unresolved. V was cut by 5 bases and J by 7 bases, with 18 bases left in between. The CDR3 sequence is 14 residues long. CDR1 is MGHDK and CDR2 is SYGVNS in the germline V gene. CDR3 protein: CASSSNGEVDEQYF. CDR3 coding DNA: TGTGCCAGCAGTTCAAACGGTGAAGTAGATGAGCAGTACTTC.

The sample holds many counts of this clonotype. This rearrangement joins TRBV5-4 to TRBJ2-1; D uncertain. The germline CDR1 and CDR2 sequences are SGHNT and YYREEE (reference sequence). CDR3 length: 12 amino acids. V shed 4 bases and J shed 3 bases, with 5 bases lying between them. The CDR3 bases are TGTGCCAGCAGCCTAGACTACAATGAGCAGTTCTTC. Protein product: CASSLDYNEQFF.

V is TRBV12-3 or TRBV12-4 and J is TRBJ2-3; 8 nucleotides match TRBD2. This CDR3 is 18 amino acids long. Unmatched junction bases numbered 13, after V lost 2 bases and J lost 3 bases. CDR3 sequence: CASSLSGGAGVGTDTQYF. CDR3 coding DNA: TGTGCCAGCAGTTTATCGGGAGGAGCGGGAGTGGGGACAGATACGCAGTATTTT.

This clonotype was detected ten times or more. The V call is TRBV18, the J call TRBJ2-6; 7 nucleotides agree with TRBD1. CDR3 length: 21 amino acids. CDR1 and CDR2 (germline): KGHSH, LQKENI. Germline trimming cut 3 bases from V and 0 bases from J; bases unmatched to any gene: 17. CDR3 sequence (DNA): TGTGCCAGCTCACCTCGTCTTACAGGGGCGGGTGACGTCTCTGGGGCCAACGTCCTGACTTTC. Protein: CASSPRLTGAGDVSGANVLTF.

This clonotype was seen a few times. This chain uses TRBV15 with TRBJ2-1; no reliable D call. CDR3 length: 15 residues. CDR1 LNHNV and CDR2 YYDKDF come from the germline V gene (reference sequence). The ends were cut back, 1 base at V and 3 bases at J, with 10 bases in the middle. The CDR3 DNA is TGTGCCACCAGCAGAGTTGGGCTAGACTACAATGAGCAGTTCTTC. It is translated as CATSRVGLDYNEQFF.

This clonotype was seen ten or more times. V is TRBV6-6 and J is TRBJ2-5; no firm D call. CDR3 length: 17 amino acids. Deletions cut 0 bases from V and 2 bases from J, with 16 bases between. Germline V gives CDR1 MNHNY, CDR2 SVGAGI (reference sequence). The DNA for the CDR3 is TGTGCCAGCAGTTACTCGAACCCGGAATTAAGGCAAGAGACCCAGTACTTC. Translating gives CASSYSNPELRQETQYF.

This clonotype was detected ten times or more. V and J are TRBV12-3 or TRBV12-4 and TRBJ1-1, with a tentative D call TRBD1 (5 bases). The V end was cut by 5 bases, the J end by 0 bases, with 19 bases between. The CDR3 consists of 17 residues. The CDR3 DNA reads as TGTGCCAGCAGTACCCGGATACAGGTGGACGTGAACACTGAAGCTTTCTTT. This sequence encodes CASSTRIQVDVNTEAFF.

This clonotype was counted at least ten times. The rearrangement joins TRBV6-1 to TRBJ1-6; TRBD1 aligns across 11 bases. Germline CDR1 reads MNHNS; CDR2 reads SASEGT. The V and J ends lost 1 base and 7 bases, in that order; junction bases with no gene match: 0. This CDR3 is 15 amino acids long. The CDR3 region has the DNA TGTGCCAGCAGTGAAGGGACAGGGGGCAATTCACCCCTCCACTTT. This encodes CASSEGTGGNSPLHF.

This clonotype has more than one count but fewer than ten. The chain is built from TRBV12-3 or TRBV12-4 and TRBJ2-3, with 11 nucleotides matching TRBD2. J gave up 6 bases and V 7 bases, and 9 bases lay outside the gene matches. The CDR3 length is 15 residues. The CDR3 region is CASTFSGRASDTQYF. In DNA, the CDR3 is TGTGCCAGCACCTTTAGCGGGAGGGCCTCCGATACGCAGTATTTT.

The rearrangement joins TRBV20-1 to TRBJ2-7; D is ambiguous. The CDR3 is 13 amino acids. Trimming took 5 bases from V and 3 from J, leaving 14 bases between them. CDR1 DFQATT and CDR2 SNEGSKA come from the germline V gene (reference sequence). For the CDR3, the DNA is TGCAGTGCTCGGACCGTAGTAGACTACGAGCAGTACTTC. Protein: CSARTVVDYEQYF.

The chain combines TRBV27 with TRBJ2-7, with TRBD1 matching over 8 bases. This CDR3 is built from 15 residues. Germline CDR1 and CDR2: MNHEY and SMNVEV (reference sequence). Trimming removed 8 bases from V and 1 base from J; junction bases left unmatched: 10. The DNA of the CDR3 is TGTGCCAGCGGGTTCGGGACAGGTGCTTCCTACGAGCAGTACTTC. As protein: CASGFGTGASYEQYF.

V gene TRBV27 combines with J gene TRBJ2-7, with D perhaps TRBD1 (6 bases). CDR3 size: 14 residues. Trimming pared 3 bases from V and 0 bases from J, leaving 9 bases between. Germline CDR1 is MNHEY and CDR2 is SMNVEV (reference sequence). CDR3 in amino acids: CASSLLDSSYEQYF. The DNA for the CDR3 is TGTGCCAGCAGTTTGCTGGACAGCTCCTACGAGCAGTACTTC.

This clonotype was counted many times. This CDR3 reads CASSKRQSTDTQYF. The DNA of the CDR3 is TGTGCCAGCAGCAAGCGACAGAGCACAGATACGCAGTATTTT. The gene calls are TRBV7-9 and TRBJ2-3, with D maybe TRBD1 (5 bases). This CDR3 is built from 14 residues. The ends were cut back, 5 bases at V and 0 bases at J, with 9 bases in the middle. Germline values: CDR1 SEHNR, CDR2 FQNEAQ (reference sequence).

This clonotype was counted at least ten times. The chain uses TRBV28 and TRBJ2-7; D is possibly TRBD1 (6 bases). Germline CDR1 MDHEN, CDR2 SYDVKM. The CDR3 contains 14 residues. V lost 6 bases and J lost 2, with 14 bases in between. CDR3 sequence reads: CASSHLQGAYEQYF. CDR3 nucleotides: TGTGCCAGCAGCCACCTACAGGGTGCCTACGAGCAGTACTTC.

The chain combines TRBV2 with TRBJ2-4; perhaps TRBD1 as D (5 bases). The length of the CDR3 is 19 residues. The ends were cut back, 2 bases at V and 0 bases at J, with 20 bases in the middle. Germline V gives CDR1 SNHLY, CDR2 FYNNEI. In DNA, the CDR3 is TGTGCCAGCAGTGAAATGGTCAGGGCCCGAAACTTAGCCAAAAACATTCAGTACTTC. As protein: CASSEMVRARNLAKNIQYF. The full variable domain, rest sourced from reference TRBV2 and TRBJ2-4, is EPEVTQTPSHQVTQMGQEVILRCVPISNHLYFYWYRQILGQKVEFLVSFYNNEISEKSEIFDDQFSVERPDGSNFTLKIRSTKLEDSAMYFCASSEMVRARNLAKNIQYFGAGTRLSVL.

This clonotype was seen at least ten times. The chain has TRBV4-2 and TRBJ2-2; TRBD2 matches at 7 bases. Looked up from germline, CDR1 is LGHNA and CDR2 is YNFKEQ. This CDR3 has 15 amino acids. Trimming at V came to 5 bases and at J to 3 bases, leaving 6 bases not matched to a gene. This chain's CDR3 is CASSSGLGDTGELFF. The CDR3 bases are TGTGCCAGCAGCTCCGGACTAGGAGACACCGGGGAGCTGTTTTTT.

This clonotype was detected only a few times. V gene TRBV20-1 combines with J gene TRBJ2-7; D is possibly TRBD1 or TRBD2 (5 bases each). Trimming took 0 bases from V and 4 from J, leaving 16 bases between them. Germline CDR1 DFQATT, CDR2 SNEGSKA (reference sequence). The CDR3 is made up of 15 amino acids. As DNA, the CDR3 is TGCAGTGCTAGAGATTTGTCAGGGAGTAGTTACGAGCAGTACTTC. This translates into CSARDLSGSSYEQYF.

This clonotype was found many times. The chain has TRBV5-5 and TRBJ2-2; 8 positions match TRBD2. Germline V CDR1 and CDR2: SGHKS, YYEKEE (reference sequence). The CDR3 consists of 17 residues. V trimming: 4 bases; J trimming: 4 bases; junction bases outside the gene matches: 12. The CDR3 spells CASSIPGLGLSTGELFF. DNA of the CDR3: TGTGCCAGCAGCATCCCGGGACTAGGGCTCTCCACCGGGGAGCTGTTTTTT.

This clonotype has a handful of counts. CDR3: CASSVGTGRNEQFF. The CDR3 nucleotides are TGTGCCAGCAGCGTAGGTACGGGGAGGAATGAGCAGTTCTTC. This chain joins TRBV9 and TRBJ2-1, with D tentatively TRBD2 (6 bases). This CDR3 region has 14 residues. Trimming left V 0 bases short and J 7 bases short, with 11 bases between. Germline loops: CDR1 SGDLS, CDR2 YYNGEE.

This clonotype was seen ten or more times. The chain's CDR3 is CASSEGGNEQFF. In DNA, the CDR3 is TGCGCCAGCAGTGAAGGCGGGAATGAGCAGTTCTTC. The V and J genes are TRBV10-2 and TRBJ2-1; TRBD2 might be the D (5 bases). CDR3 length: 12 amino acids. Germline V lookup: CDR1 WSHSY, CDR2 SAAADI. Trimming stripped 3 bases from V and 7 bases from J, with 7 bases between.

This clonotype has only one observation. It may be a read error: a sequence one base away is much more abundant. Here the CDR3 omits its conserved ending phenylalanine or tryptophan, so a read error is the likely source. This chain uses TRBV7-6 with TRBJ2-3, with 16 bases lining up with TRBD2. Germline CDR1 and CDR2: SGHVS and FNYEAQ. Trimming removed 4 bases from V and 3 bases from J; junction bases left unmatched: 7. This CDR3 is built from 18 residues. The CDR3 here is CASSSEGLAGGRTDTQYS. The CDR3 coding sequence is TGTGCCAGCAGCTCCGAGGGACTAGCGGGAGGGAGAACAGATACGCAGTATTCT.

The chain employs TRBV5-5 and TRBJ1-4; D remains ambiguous. V was shortened by 0 bases and J by 3 bases, with 3 bases between the two germline ends. Germline-derived CDR1 and CDR2 are SGHKS and YYEKEE (reference sequence). This CDR3 comprises 13 residues. The CDR3 is CASSLAANEKLFF. The CDR3 coding sequence is TGTGCCAGCAGCTTGGCCGCTAATGAAAAACTGTTTTTT.

This clonotype was detected many times. The chain couples TRBV6-2 or TRBV6-3 to TRBJ2-7; TRBD1 is a possible D gene (5 bases). Germline V gene sequence: CDR1 MNHEY, CDR2 SVGEGT. This CDR3 is 14 amino acids long. Trimming shortened V by 5 bases and J by 0 bases, and 11 bases separated the two germline ends. The CDR3 DNA reads TGTGCCAGCAGTGGGGCCTCTAGCTCCTACGAGCAGTACTTC. This encodes CASSGASSSYEQYF.

V gene TRBV29-1 combines with J gene TRBJ1-1; D is undetermined. Germline V gene sequence: CDR1 SQVTM, CDR2 ANQGSEA. The CDR3 length is 10 residues. Trimming left V 1 base short and J 8 bases short, with 5 bases between. The CDR3 is CSVEAAEAFF. DNA of the CDR3: TGCAGCGTTGAAGCGGCCGAAGCTTTCTTT.